The entry that follows covers one T cell receptor (beta chain) sequence. Its antigen remains unidentified. No much larger clonotype is one base removed from it; base qualities were not supplied. Genomic DNA was used for TRB sequencing, which was performed with the immunoSEQ assay at survey resolution or with the hsTCRB kit. The authors' pipeline ran thus. The immunoSEQ software handled the initial read processing, while the LymphoSeq R package was used for the repertoire analyses. Clonality was calculated as 1 minus normalized Shannon entropy, and the Gini coefficient was also calculated for each TRB dataset. To infer phenotypes in unsorted samples, TRB sequences from sorted subsets of the recipient or donor were mapped onto unsorted samples from the same recipient. TCRdb mirrors the immuneACCESS table, restricted to in-frame sequences. Some clones are absent from its copies; in checked studies, under half trace to an unresolved V gene, and the reason for the others is unknown. The V and J calls and the clone size are those of that table, but D and trimming were determined from the DNA. The sample contains tens of thousands of clones, roughly 92% of them found a single time. The ten top clones hold around 3.1% of the sample.

Taken from cysteine to phenylalanine, the CDR3 has 13 residues. Only the CDR3 DNA is retained, 39 bases long and in frame from the first base. The germline V gene yields MDHEN for CDR1 and SYDVKM for CDR2. V and J lose 9 bases and 3 bases, and a span of 15 bases separates them. Related bone marrow donors provided peripheral blood samples on the day of marrow donation. Mononuclear cells from peripheral blood and bone marrow were separated by Ficoll-Hypaque density centrifugation and then cryopreserved. This record belongs to a study of T cells after posttransplantation cyclophosphamide (dated by TCRdb to 2015 to 2016). At the level of the whole study: T cell repertoire reconstitution was tracked by TRB sequencing after myeloablative bone marrow transplantation in which posttransplantation cyclophosphamide was used as GVHD prophylaxis. Samples from roughly 35 PTCy-treated patients, along with samples from roughly 15 of their related bone marrow donors, underwent antigen receptor sequencing. Blood from all 35 or so PTCy patients with 1-year posttransplant specimens was subjected to TRB sequencing. TRB sequencing was also done on up to roughly 3 additional blood samples from 2 to 5.2 years after transplant in 3 patients, and on pretransplant blood from 4 patients. Because TRA and TRB clonality correlated tightly in fewer than ten samples, later TCR analyses were limited to TRB. Public TRB sequences were checked against a database of over 3,500 sequences associated with responses to pathogens, tumor antigens, self-antigens and alloantigens. Study-wide findings and limitations: Donor-recipient similarity was low at 1-2 months but increased during the first year, and donor CD8+ memory clones often dominated later blood repertoires. Across more than 35 patients, recipient CMV seropositivity and CMV reactivation were highly associated with TRB clonality; PTCy diversity was similar to CNI/methotrexate controls. The TRB repertoires of T cells infiltrating skin or the GI tract showed only limited overlap with the TRB repertoires found in blood.

Sequencing was done on a sample of PBMCs. The chain was built from TRBV28 and TRBJ2-7; too little of a D gene remains to name it. The clonotype originates from a woman in her forties or fifties in good health and a related stem cell transplant donor. The nucleotide sequence is TGTGCCAGTTATAGGTCCGGAGACTACGAGCAGTACTTC. Its translation is CASYRSGDYEQYF.